This entry is about one T cell receptor beta chain. Using immunoSEQ multiplex PCR, the repertoire was profiled, and TCRdb retains in-frame clones only, with some absent. The table has 250,000 to 350,000 clones, approximately 90% seen once. Recruitment covered about two dozen US areas and drew participants whose ages spanned roughly 18 to 100 years. The data were taken from a study of blood T cell repertoires in COVID-19. The CDR3 loop spans 12 amino acids. The V segment lost 8 bases and the J segment 6 bases; nucleotides outside the gene matches: 7. Germline CDR1 is MGHRA and CDR2 is YSYEKL. Sequencing was performed on PBMCs or T cells enriched from blood (not recorded which). J is TRBJ2-7 and V is TRBV4-1; 7 positions agree with TRBD1. This sequence was found in a woman in her forties or fifties who had recovered from COVID-19. The CDR3 nucleotides are TGCGCCAGCGGTAGGACAGGCGCCGAGCAGTACTTC. This encodes CASGRTGAEQYF.